The rows below give T cell receptor beta chains drawn from one sample of a study of blood T cell repertoires in COVID-19. Generated by immunoSEQ multiplex PCR, the TCRdb table keeps only in-frame clones and is missing some. The sample has 200,000 to 250,000 clones; around 90% are singletons. Material: PBMCs or T cells enriched from blood (not recorded which). These receptors all stem from a woman aged 45-65 years with acute COVID-19. Both conserved end residues are part of each CDR3. A D gene is named only where the DNA matches it firmly. Not every row has a clone size; where given, it reads once, few, many or a size class.

j_gene	v_gene	abundance	d_gene	len	CDR3aa	CDR3nt
TRBJ1-1	TRBV28	.	.	12	CASSLLNTEAFF	TGTGCCAGCAGTCTCTTGAACACTGAAGCTTTCTTT
TRBJ2-7	TRBV19	once	.	14	CASSGRTNSYEQYF	TGTGCCAGTTCGGGGCGGACTAACTCCTACGAGCAGTACTTC
TRBJ2-1	TRBV2	once	.	17	CASSERRTLSSYNEQFF	TGTGCCAGCAGTGAAAGAAGGACTCTGAGCTCCTACAATGAGCAGTTCTTC
TRBJ2-5	TRBV5-1	.	.	14	CASSLASRVETQYF	TGCGCCAGCAGCCTCGCCTCCCGGGTGGAGACCCAGTACTTC
TRBJ2-5	TRBV27	once	TRBD2	18	CASSPTSVSPGGQETQYF	TGTGCCAGCAGTCCCACCTCAGTCTCCCCGGGGGGCCAAGAGACCCAGTACTTC
TRBJ2-2	TRBV7-8	.	.	16	CASSPRGGGDTGELFF	TGTGCCAGCAGCCCTCGAGGGGGGGGCGACACCGGGGAGCTGTTTTTT
TRBJ2-7	TRBV6-6	.	.	14	CASSYSLQIYEQYF	TGTGCCAGCAGTTACTCGTTACAAATCTACGAGCAGTACTTC
TRBJ1-1	TRBV28	once	.	12	CASSYQNTEAFF	TGTGCCAGCAGCTACCAGAACACTGAAGCTTTCTTT
TRBJ1-2	TRBV6-1	.	TRBD1	15	CASSSPDRDDYGYTF	TGTGCCAGCAGTTCCCCGGACAGGGATGACTATGGCTACACCTTC
TRBJ1-5	TRBV7-6	.	TRBD1	14	CASSPGGSGQPQHF	TGTGCCAGCAGTCCAGGGGGAAGCGGCCAGCCCCAGCATTTT
TRBJ1-5	TRBV28	.	TRBD1	14	CASSSTGGGQPQHF	TGTGCCAGCAGTTCCACAGGGGGCGGTCAGCCCCAGCATTTT
TRBJ1-6	TRBV18	.	TRBD1	14	CASSPGQGESPLHF	TGTGCCAGCTCACCGGGACAGGGGGAATCACCCCTCCACTTT
TRBJ1-1	TRBV27	few	.	16	CASSFGIGTLNTEAFF	TGTGCCAGCAGTTTCGGGATAGGGACACTGAACACTGAAGCTTTCTTT
TRBJ2-2	TRBV18	.	.	13	CASSLTSTGELFF	TGTGCCAGCTCGCTTACAAGCACCGGGGAGCTGTTTTTT
TRBJ2-7	TRBV28	.	TRBD1	14	CASREGTGVYEQYF	TGTGCCAGCAGAGAGGGGACAGGGGTCTACGAGCAGTACTTC
TRBJ2-3	TRBV7-6	.	TRBD2	15	CASSLGSGRADTQYF	TGTGCCAGCAGCTTAGGGAGCGGGAGAGCGGATACGCAGTATTTT
TRBJ2-1	TRBV12-3/TRBV12-4	.	.	11	CASSRGTEQFF	TGTGCCAGCAGCCGCGGGACAGAACAGTTCTTC
TRBJ2-3	TRBV29-1	.	TRBD1	14	CSVAQGASTDTQYF	TGCAGCGTGGCACAGGGGGCTAGCACAGATACGCAGTATTTT
TRBJ2-1	TRBV19	.	TRBD1	14	CASSIVGQYNEQFF	TGTGCCAGTAGTATAGTGGGACAGTACAATGAGCAGTTCTTC
TRBJ1-1	TRBV18	.	.	13	CASSRGGNTEAFF	TGTGCCAGCTCAAGAGGGGGGAACACTGAAGCTTTCTTT
TRBJ1-6	TRBV27	.	.	14	CASSLTVHNSPLHF	TGTGCCAGCAGTTTAACAGTTCATAATTCACCCCTCCACTTT
TRBJ2-1	TRBV5-1	once	TRBD2	15	CASSLVTSANNEQFF	TGCGCCAGCAGCTTGGTGACTAGCGCCAACAATGAGCAGTTCTTC
TRBJ2-7	TRBV9	.	TRBD1	15	CASSVGQASSYEQYF	TGTGCCAGCAGCGTGGGACAGGCGAGCTCCTACGAGCAGTACTTC
TRBJ1-2	TRBV19	.	TRBD1	15	CASSTGTGKNYGYTF	TGTGCCAGCTCTACCGGGACAGGAAAAAACTATGGCTACACCTTC
TRBJ1-1	TRBV24-1	.	.	13	CATSDRGNTEAFF	TGTGCCACCAGTGACAGGGGGAACACTGAAGCTTTCTTT
TRBJ1-4	TRBV27	.	.	17	CASSDYFSDRTNEKLFF	TGTGCCAGCAGTGACTATTTCTCGGACAGAACTAATGAAAAACTGTTTTTT
TRBJ2-1	TRBV19	.	.	16	CASSIVPGMTYNEQFF	TGTGCCAGTAGTATAGTTCCAGGAATGACCTACAATGAGCAGTTCTTC
TRBJ2-3	TRBV11-2	.	.	14	CASSLNSGTDTQYF	TGTGCCAGCAGCTTAAATAGCGGCACAGATACGCAGTATTTT
TRBJ2-7	TRBV19	.	TRBD2	14	CASSPGTSGLEQYF	TGTGCCAGTAGCCCCGGTACTAGCGGTCTCGAGCAGTACTTC
TRBJ2-7	TRBV6-5	.	TRBD1	15	CASSPSGTAAYEQYF	TGTGCCAGCAGTCCCTCCGGGACAGCGGCCTACGAGCAGTACTTC
TRBJ2-1	TRBV2	.	.	14	CASSGHYSYNEQFF	TGTGCCAGCAGTGGACATTATTCCTACAATGAGCAGTTCTTC
TRBJ1-2	TRBV3-1/TRBV3-2	.	.	14	CASSQENRAYGYTF	TGTGCCAGCAGCCAAGAGAACAGAGCCTATGGCTACACCTTC
TRBJ2-7	TRBV5-5	.	.	15	CASSSGWQTLYEQYF	TGTGCCAGCAGCTCAGGGTGGCAGACCCTCTACGAGCAGTACTTC
TRBJ1-1	TRBV7-6	.	.	13	CASSLGTGTEAFF	TGTGCCAGCAGCTTAGGTACGGGCACTGAAGCTTTCTTT
TRBJ2-1	TRBV11-2	.	TRBD2	13	CASSLSGGNEQFF	TGTGCCAGCAGCTTATCGGGGGGCAATGAGCAGTTCTTC
TRBJ2-1	TRBV27	.	TRBD2	14	CASRLADSYNEQFF	TGTGCCAGCAGACTAGCGGACTCCTACAATGAGCAGTTCTTC
TRBJ2-2	TRBV5-4	.	.	16	CASSPRKRTNTGELFF	TGTGCCAGCAGCCCCAGGAAGCGGACGAACACCGGGGAGCTGTTTTTT
TRBJ2-7	TRBV6-2/TRBV6-3	.	.	14	CASSYWAASYEQYF	TGTGCCAGCAGTTACTGGGCAGCCTCCTACGAGCAGTACTTC
TRBJ2-3	TRBV5-4	.	TRBD2	14	CASSLGLAQDTQYF	TGTGCCAGCAGCTTGGGACTAGCGCAAGATACGCAGTATTTT
TRBJ2-5	TRBV5-4	.	TRBD2	17	CASSLMTSGRAQETQYF	TGTGCCAGCAGCTTGATGACTAGCGGGAGGGCCCAAGAGACCCAGTACTTC
TRBJ2-1	TRBV4-2	.	TRBD2	19	CASSQVALAGVSSYNEQFF	TGTGCCAGCAGCCAAGTGGCTTTAGCGGGAGTTAGCTCCTACAATGAGCAGTTCTTC
TRBJ1-5	TRBV7-6	.	.	13	CASSLGTNQPQHF	TGTGCCAGCAGCCTCGGGACAAATCAGCCCCAGCATTTT
TRBJ1-1	TRBV7-9	.	.	14	CASSLDGGGTEAFF	TGTGCCAGCAGCTTAGATGGGGGAGGGACTGAAGCTTTCTTT
TRBJ2-7	TRBV4-2	.	TRBD1	16	CASSQEGGQGFYEQYF	TGTGCCAGCAGCCAAGAGGGAGGACAGGGCTTCTACGAGCAGTACTTC
TRBJ2-5	TRBV27	.	TRBD2	15	CASSFAGGSQETQYF	TGTGCCAGCAGTTTTGCGGGAGGCTCCCAAGAGACCCAGTACTTC
TRBJ1-4	TRBV27	.	.	11	CASSAGEKLFF	TGTGCCAGCAGTGCGGGAGAAAAACTGTTTTTT
TRBJ1-1	TRBV9	.	.	14	CASSVDTGRTEAFF	TGTGCCAGCAGCGTTGACACAGGGAGAACTGAAGCTTTCTTT
TRBJ2-7	TRBV28	.	.	16	CASSSPSYGLTYEQYF	TGTGCCAGCAGTTCGCCTTCTTATGGACTAACCTACGAGCAGTACTTC
TRBJ2-7	TRBV19	once	TRBD2	14	CASSIGGGFYEQYF	TGTGCCAGTAGTATAGGGGGGGGGTTCTACGAGCAGTACTTC
TRBJ2-2	TRBV28	.	.	13	CASSLRNTGELFF	TGTGCCAGCAGTTTGCGCAACACCGGGGAGCTGTTTTTT